This T cell receptor (beta chain) was observed in a study of blood T cell repertoires in COVID-19 (dated by TCRdb to between 2020 and 2021). Regarding the study in general: Samples covering the acute and convalescent phases of COVID-19 were provided by collaborators in the United States, Italy and Spain. The material from the prospective study consisted of cDNA or gDNA derived from T cells, B-cell-depleted T cells, or PBMCs. Deeply sampled blood TCRbeta repertoires from subjects exposed to, actively infected with, or recovered from COVID-19 were included in the dataset. The repertoires were released in a freely available public database intended as a resource for research on the immune response to SARS-CoV-2. Samples were obtained from the ongoing ImmuneRACE study (first 160 participants) and from some 1,300 subjects provided by 6 global collaborators. Sample metadata almost always included a de-identified subject ID, COVID-19 status, age in years and sex. Where HLA class I and class II types were available, the types were taken from metadata supplied by the sample provider, not from assay-based typing. On the study overall, not on this receptor specifically: How much clinical and demographic metadata was included differed by source and by participant, and the metadata was provided uncurated.

With regard to this clone: What antigen it recognizes has not been identified. Per-nucleotide qualities are absent, and no much larger clonotype sits a single base away.

Collaborating institutions collected whole blood in K2EDTA tubes following their own protocols. For TCRbeta analysis, collaborator samples were shipped as frozen whole blood, as isolated PBMCs, or as DNA extracted from either sample type. The immunoSEQ Assay, a bias-controlled multiplex PCR, was used to amplify TCRbeta CDR3 regions from genomic DNA. The original pipeline was this. Nucleated cell counts per sample were estimated from amplification of reference gene primers within the assay. To quantify the absolute abundance of each unique TCRbeta CDR3 rearrangement, sequence reads were collapsed and filtered. For each sample, productive Simpson clonality was calculated as the square root of Simpson's diversity index over productive rearrangements. Held by TCRdb, this immuneACCESS table contains in-frame sequences only and omits some clones. Under half of the omission traces to an unresolved V gene where checked; the cause of the rest is unknown. The V and J calls and clone size were taken over from that table, and D and trimming were inferred from the DNA. In all, the sample holds some 80,000 clones, and approximately 90% of those were seen once. Together, the top ten hold about 21% of the sample.

Trimming takes 3 bases off V and 3 bases off J; junction bases not matched to a gene: 4. Inclusive of the bounding cysteine and phenylalanine, the CDR3 is 15 residues long. Just CDR3 DNA is preserved here, 45 bases in frame from base 1. CDR1 and CDR2, looked up from the germline V gene, are KGHSH and LQKENI. The TCR originated in a human donor in a cohort sampled during active COVID-19. Here the chain combines TRBV18 and TRBJ2-7, and TRBD1 aligns with 11 junction nucleotides. Sequencing was carried out using peripheral blood. DNA sequence: TGTGCCAGCTCACCGACCGGGACAGGGGGCTACGAGCAGTACTTC. Its amino acids are CASSPTGTGGYEQYF.